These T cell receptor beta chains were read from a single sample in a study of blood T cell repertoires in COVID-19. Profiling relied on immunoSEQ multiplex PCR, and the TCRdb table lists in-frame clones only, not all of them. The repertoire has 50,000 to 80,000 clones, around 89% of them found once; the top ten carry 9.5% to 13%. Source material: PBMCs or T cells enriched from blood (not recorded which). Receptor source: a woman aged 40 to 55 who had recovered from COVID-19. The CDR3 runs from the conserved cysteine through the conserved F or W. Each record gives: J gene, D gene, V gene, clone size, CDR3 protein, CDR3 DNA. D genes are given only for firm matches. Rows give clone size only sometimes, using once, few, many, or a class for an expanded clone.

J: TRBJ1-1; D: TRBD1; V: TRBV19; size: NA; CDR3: CASTRQGAEAFF; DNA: TGTGCCAGTACCAGGCAGGGGGCTGAAGCTTTCTTT
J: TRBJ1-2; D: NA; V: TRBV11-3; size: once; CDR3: CASSLLPSYGYTF; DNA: TGTGCCAGCAGCTTACTCCCTTCCTATGGCTACACCTTC
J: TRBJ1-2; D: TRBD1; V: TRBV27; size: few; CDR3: CASGGQLAANGYTF; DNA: TGTGCCAGCGGGGGACAGCTCGCAGCCAATGGCTACACCTTC
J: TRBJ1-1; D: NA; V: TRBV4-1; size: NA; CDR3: CASSQESTETLVTEAFF; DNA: TGCGCCAGCAGCCAAGAGTCCACCGAGACTCTGGTCACTGAAGCTTTCTTT
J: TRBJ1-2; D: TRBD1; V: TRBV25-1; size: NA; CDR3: CASSAFSGTGNGYTF; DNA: TGTGCCAGCAGTGCATTCTCCGGGACAGGGAATGGCTACACCTTC
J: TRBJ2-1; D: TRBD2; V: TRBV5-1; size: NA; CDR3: CASSLETSGYNEQFF; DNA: TGCGCCAGCAGCTTGGAGACTAGCGGCTACAATGAGCAGTTCTTC
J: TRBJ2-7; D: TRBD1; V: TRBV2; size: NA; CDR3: CASRTTGVYEQYF; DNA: TGTGCCAGCAGAACGACAGGGGTTTACGAGCAGTACTTC
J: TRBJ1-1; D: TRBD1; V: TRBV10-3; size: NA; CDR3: CAISEAQTGDRDTEAFF; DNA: TGTGCCATCAGTGAGGCTCAAACAGGGGACCGGGACACTGAAGCTTTCTTT
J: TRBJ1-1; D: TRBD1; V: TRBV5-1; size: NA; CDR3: CASSLDVGAGGNTEAFF; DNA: TGCGCCAGCAGCTTGGATGTGGGTGCAGGGGGCAACACTGAAGCTTTCTTT
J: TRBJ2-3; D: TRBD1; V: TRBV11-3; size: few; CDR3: CASSPGQGTDTQYF; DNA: TGTGCCAGCAGCCCAGGACAGGGAACAGATACGCAGTATTTT
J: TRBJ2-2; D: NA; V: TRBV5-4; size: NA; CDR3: CASSLVIWDSNTGELFF; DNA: TGTGCCAGCAGCTTGGTAATATGGGACTCGAACACCGGGGAGCTGTTTTTT
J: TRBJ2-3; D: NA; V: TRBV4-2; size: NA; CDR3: CASSQDFGDTQYF; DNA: TGTGCCAGCAGCCAAGATTTCGGAGATACGCAGTATTTT
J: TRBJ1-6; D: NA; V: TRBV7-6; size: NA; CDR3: CASSHLENSPLHF; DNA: TGTGCCAGCAGCCATTTGGAGAATTCACCCCTCCACTTT
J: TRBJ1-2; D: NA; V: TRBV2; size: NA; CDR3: CASSERGLQARGYTF; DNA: TGTGCCAGCAGTGAAAGGGGACTCCAGGCACGGGGCTACACCTTC
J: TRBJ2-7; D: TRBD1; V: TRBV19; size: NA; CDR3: CASSTAIMGTGYNEQYF; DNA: TGTGCCAGTAGTACTGCTATAATGGGGACAGGGTACAACGAGCAGTACTTC
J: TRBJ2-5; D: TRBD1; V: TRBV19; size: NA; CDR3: CATSSGTVYETQYF; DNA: TGTGCCACCTCCTCCGGGACAGTTTATGAGACCCAGTACTTC
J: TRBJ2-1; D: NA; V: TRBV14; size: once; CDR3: CASSQNAAPDEQFF; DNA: TGTGCCAGCAGCCAAAATGCGGCCCCCGATGAGCAGTTCTTC
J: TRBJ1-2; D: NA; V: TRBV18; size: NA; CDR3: CASSPAGDYGYTF; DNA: TGTGCCAGCTCACCAGCAGGGGACTATGGCTACACCTTC
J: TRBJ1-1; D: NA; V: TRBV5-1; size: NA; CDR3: CASSSQTGSEAFF; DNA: TGCGCCAGCAGCTCCCAGACAGGTTCGGAAGCTTTCTTT
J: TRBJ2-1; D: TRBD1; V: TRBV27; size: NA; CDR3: CASRSLTGSSYNEQFF; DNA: TGTGCCAGCAGGTCTCTGACAGGGAGCTCCTACAATGAGCAGTTCTTC
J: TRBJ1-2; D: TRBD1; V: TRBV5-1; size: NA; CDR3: CASSLDRGTYGYTF; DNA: TGCGCCAGCAGCTTGGACAGGGGTACCTATGGCTACACCTTC
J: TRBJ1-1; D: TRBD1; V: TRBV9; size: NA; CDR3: CASSAAGTGTRAFF; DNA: TGTGCCAGCAGCGCCGCCGGGACAGGGACCCGAGCTTTCTTT
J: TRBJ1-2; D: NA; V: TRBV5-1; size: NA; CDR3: CASSLGTYNNYGYTF; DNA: TGCGCCAGCAGCCTTGGGACATACAACAACTATGGCTACACCTTC
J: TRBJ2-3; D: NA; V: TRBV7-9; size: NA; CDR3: CASSLAGSSTDTQYF; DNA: TGTGCCAGCAGCTTAGCCGGGTCTAGCACAGATACGCAGTATTTT
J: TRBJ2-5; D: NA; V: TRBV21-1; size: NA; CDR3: CASNSGGEETQYF; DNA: TGTGCCAGCAATTCAGGGGGCGAAGAGACCCAGTACTTC
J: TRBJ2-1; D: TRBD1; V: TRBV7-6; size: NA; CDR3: CASSVWGQGPLNEQFF; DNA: TGTGCCAGCAGCGTCTGGGGACAGGGGCCCCTCAATGAGCAGTTCTTC
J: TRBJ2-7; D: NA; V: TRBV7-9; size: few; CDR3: CASLDKAYEQYF; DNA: TGTGCCAGCTTGGACAAAGCCTACGAGCAGTACTTC
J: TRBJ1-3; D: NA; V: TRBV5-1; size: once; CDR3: CASSLGTRSGEVYTIYF; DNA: TGCGCCAGCAGCTTGGGAACGCGATCAGGGGAAGTATACACCATATATTTT
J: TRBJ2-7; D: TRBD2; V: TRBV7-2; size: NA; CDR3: CASSFLAGGYEQYF; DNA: TGTGCCAGCAGCTTCCTAGCGGGGGGATACGAGCAGTACTTC
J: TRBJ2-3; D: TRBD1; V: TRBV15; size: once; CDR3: CATSGGQGMISTDTQYF; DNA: TGTGCCACCAGCGGGGGACAGGGTATGATTAGCACAGATACGCAGTATTTT
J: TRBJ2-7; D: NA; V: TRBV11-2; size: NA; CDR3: CASSLNRQIYEQYF; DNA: TGTGCCAGCAGCTTAAACCGACAGATTTACGAGCAGTACTTC
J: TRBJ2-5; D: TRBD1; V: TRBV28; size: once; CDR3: CATSGGREAETQYF; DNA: TGTGCCACCTCAGGGGGACGGGAAGCAGAGACCCAGTACTTC
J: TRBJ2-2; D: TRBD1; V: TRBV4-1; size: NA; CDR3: CASSPPGTGGGAELFF; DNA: TGCGCCAGCAGCCCTCCTGGGACAGGGGGAGGAGCGGAGCTGTTTTTT
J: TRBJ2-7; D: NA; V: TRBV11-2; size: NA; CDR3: CASSAITGPSYEQYF; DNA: TGTGCCAGCAGCGCTATAACAGGACCGTCCTACGAGCAGTACTTC
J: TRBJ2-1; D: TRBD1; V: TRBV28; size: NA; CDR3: CASSSTGFLVDEQFF; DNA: TGTGCCAGCAGTTCGACAGGGTTTCTAGTGGATGAGCAGTTCTTC
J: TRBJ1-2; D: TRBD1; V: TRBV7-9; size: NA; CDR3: CASSPWTGEANGYTF; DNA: TGTGCCAGCAGCCCTTGGACAGGGGAAGCCAATGGCTACACCTTC
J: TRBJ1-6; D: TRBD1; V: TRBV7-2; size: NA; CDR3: CASSYHRDSLNSPLHF; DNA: TGTGCCAGCAGTTATCACCGGGACAGCCTTAATTCACCCCTCCACTTT
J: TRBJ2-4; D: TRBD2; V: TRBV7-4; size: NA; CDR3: CASSLVLAGKNIQYF; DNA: TGTGCCAGCAGCTTAGTGCTAGCGGGGAAAAACATTCAGTACTTC
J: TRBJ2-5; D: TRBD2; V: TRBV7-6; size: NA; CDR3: CASSLRLAGGEETQYF; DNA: TGTGCCAGCAGCTTAAGGCTAGCGGGGGGCGAAGAGACCCAGTACTTC
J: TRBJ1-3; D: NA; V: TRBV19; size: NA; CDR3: CASSISGREGNTIYF; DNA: TGTGCCAGTAGTATTTCGGGCAGGGAAGGAAACACCATATATTTT
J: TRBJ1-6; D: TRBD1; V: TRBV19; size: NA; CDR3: CASSATTGGNSPLHF; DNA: TGTGCCAGTAGTGCGACGACAGGGGGCAATTCACCCCTCCACTTT
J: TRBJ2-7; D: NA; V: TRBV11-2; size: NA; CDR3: CASSQGSSYEQYF; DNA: TGTGCCAGCAGCCAAGGGAGCTCCTACGAGCAGTACTTC
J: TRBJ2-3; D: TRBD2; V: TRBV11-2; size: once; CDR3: CASSLGGGGGPTDTQYF; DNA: TGTGCCAGCAGCTTAGGTGGTGGCGGGGGGCCCACAGATACGCAGTATTTT
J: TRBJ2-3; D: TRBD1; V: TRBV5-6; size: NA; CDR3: CASSLEGGGTDTQYF; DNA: TGTGCCAGCAGCTTGGAAGGGGGCGGCACAGATACGCAGTATTTT
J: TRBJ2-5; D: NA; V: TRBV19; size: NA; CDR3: CASSLGGLVEETQYF; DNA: TGTGCCAGTAGCTTGGGGGGGCTTGTGGAAGAGACCCAGTACTTC
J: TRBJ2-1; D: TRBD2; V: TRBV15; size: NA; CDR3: CATSRGPGIAGGDNEQFF; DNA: TGTGCCACCAGCAGAGGCCCAGGCATAGCGGGGGGAGACAATGAGCAGTTCTTC
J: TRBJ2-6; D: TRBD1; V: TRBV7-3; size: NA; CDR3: CASSDPGQISGANVLTF; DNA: TGTGCCAGCAGCGACCCGGGACAGATATCTGGGGCCAACGTCCTGACTTTC
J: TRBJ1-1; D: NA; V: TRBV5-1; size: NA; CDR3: CASSLELREGTEAFF; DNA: TGCGCCAGCAGCTTGGAGCTCAGGGAGGGCACTGAAGCTTTCTTT
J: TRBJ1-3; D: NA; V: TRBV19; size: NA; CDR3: CASCGAGNTIYF; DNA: TGTGCCAGTTGCGGCGCTGGAAACACCATATATTTT
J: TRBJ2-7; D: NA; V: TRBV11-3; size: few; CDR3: CASSFTGASRKHYEQYF; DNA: TGTGCCAGCAGCTTTACAGGCGCATCCCGTAAGCACTACGAGCAGTACTTC
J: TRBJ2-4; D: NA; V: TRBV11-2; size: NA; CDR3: CASRELGNIQYF; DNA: TGTGCCAGTAGGGAGTTGGGGAACATTCAGTACTTC
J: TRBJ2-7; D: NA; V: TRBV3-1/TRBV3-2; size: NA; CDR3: CASSQGGPQKYF; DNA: TGTGCCAGCAGCCAGGGGGGGCCTCAGAAATACTTC
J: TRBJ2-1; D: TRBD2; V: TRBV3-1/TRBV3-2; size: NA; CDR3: CASSQTSVKVNEQFF; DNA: TGTGCCAGCAGCCAGACTAGCGTAAAGGTAAATGAGCAGTTCTTC
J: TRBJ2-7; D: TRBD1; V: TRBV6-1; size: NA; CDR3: CASSELGTGVYEQYF; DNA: TGTGCCAGCAGTGAACTCGGGACAGGGGTTTACGAGCAGTACTTC
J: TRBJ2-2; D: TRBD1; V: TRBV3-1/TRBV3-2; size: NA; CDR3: CASSQGIGTGGTGELFF; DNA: TGTGCCAGCAGCCAAGGTATAGGGACAGGGGGTACCGGGGAGCTGTTTTTT
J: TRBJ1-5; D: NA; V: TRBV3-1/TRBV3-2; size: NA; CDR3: CASSQDYSGGEPQHF; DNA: TGTGCCAGCAGCCAAGATTATTCGGGAGGTGAGCCCCAGCATTTT
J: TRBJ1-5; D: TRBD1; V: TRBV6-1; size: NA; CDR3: CASSEDRGYQPQHF; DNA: TGTGCCAGCAGTGAAGACAGGGGCTATCAGCCCCAGCATTTT
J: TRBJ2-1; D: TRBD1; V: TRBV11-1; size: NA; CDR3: CASSPDRSPYNEQFF; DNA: TGTGCCAGCAGCCCGGACAGGTCTCCTTACAATGAGCAGTTCTTC
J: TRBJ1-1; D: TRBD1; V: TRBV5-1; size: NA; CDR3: CASSFRDRGILSPLNTEAFF; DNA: TGCGCCAGCAGCTTCCGGGACAGGGGAATCTTATCTCCCTTGAACACTGAAGCTTTCTTT
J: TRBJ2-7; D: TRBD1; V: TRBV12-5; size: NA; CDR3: CASGPGDRIPYEQYF; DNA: TGTGCTAGTGGACCCGGGGACAGGATTCCCTACGAGCAGTACTTC